This TCR beta chain came from a study of identifying expanded T cells in peripheral blood. Sequencing used immunoSEQ multiplex PCR; TCRdb keeps in-frame clones, though not all of them. The sample carries more than 85,000 clones, about 91% recorded once. Study-wide results and limits: Technical replicates showed around 1.2 changed clones; roughly two weeks 15 to 20; four weeks 19. Variance in clone template counts between approximately two-week samples significantly increased with total template count across all healthy donors.

The V and J ends lost 5 bases and 7 bases, in that order; junction bases with no gene match: 8. The CDR3 has 14 amino acids. Germline V CDR1 and CDR2: LGHNT, FRNRAP. A single count supports this clone. Its antigen is unknown. This receptor was identified in a person aged 18-69 years in good health. This sequence joins TRBV12-5 and TRBJ2-3; 8 bases align to TRBD1. The sample taken for sequencing was blood. The CDR3 nucleotides read TGTGCTAGTGGTCCCGGACAGGGAGGTCATACGCAGTATTTT. Its protein product is CASGPGQGGHTQYF.